Listed below are T cell receptor beta chains from one sample, sequenced in a study of cytomegalovirus exposure and HLA in healthy donors. Sequencing used immunoSEQ multiplex PCR; TCRdb keeps in-frame clones, though not all of them. The sample carries about 130,000 clones, over 75% recorded once. The sequenced sample was PBMCs. These receptors were taken from a man aged 25-45 years in good health. The CDR3 runs from the conserved cysteine through the conserved F or W. Each record gives: V gene, J gene, CDR3 protein.

v_call: TRBV19; j_call: TRBJ2-1; cdr3_aa: CASSMVLAGRNEQFF
v_call: TRBV6-5; j_call: TRBJ2-3; cdr3_aa: CASSLGPSGADTQYF
v_call: TRBV20-1; j_call: TRBJ2-3; cdr3_aa: CSARRGDTQYF
v_call: TRBV5-5; j_call: TRBJ1-2; cdr3_aa: CASSPTGFHGYTF
v_call: TRBV7-9; j_call: NA; cdr3_aa: CASSLRDYEQYF
v_call: TRBV9; j_call: TRBJ2-7; cdr3_aa: CASSAAALGGEQYF
v_call: TRBV11-3; j_call: TRBJ2-1; cdr3_aa: CASSLDQGGTSTYNEQFF
v_call: TRBV7-9; j_call: TRBJ1-2; cdr3_aa: CSSLSSGAGGYTF
v_call: TRBV4-3; j_call: TRBJ2-7; cdr3_aa: CASSQTGFGVHEQYF
v_call: TRBV9; j_call: TRBJ2-3; cdr3_aa: CASSLGSRTDTQYF
v_call: TRBV9; j_call: TRBJ2-1; cdr3_aa: CASNPSGTLYNEQFF
v_call: TRBV5-1; j_call: TRBJ1-3; cdr3_aa: CASSLRGTGATGNTIYF
v_call: TRBV2; j_call: TRBJ2-1; cdr3_aa: CASSEASRGNEQFF
v_call: TRBV10-3; j_call: TRBJ1-2; cdr3_aa: CAIAQGAPDGYTF
v_call: TRBV15; j_call: TRBJ1-3; cdr3_aa: CATSRDRVHGNTIYF
v_call: TRBV11-3; j_call: TRBJ2-1; cdr3_aa: CASSLAPQGFEQFF
v_call: TRBV29-1; j_call: TRBJ1-1; cdr3_aa: CSVVNRGRGTEAFF
v_call: TRBV11-3; j_call: TRBJ2-7; cdr3_aa: CASSLTMATYEQYF
v_call: TRBV9; j_call: TRBJ2-7; cdr3_aa: CASSVSREGSYEQYF
v_call: TRBV4-2; j_call: TRBJ2-3; cdr3_aa: CASSFTTSGSIADTQYF
v_call: TRBV30; j_call: TRBJ2-3; cdr3_aa: CAWSVGENTQYF
v_call: TRBV5-4; j_call: TRBJ1-1; cdr3_aa: CASSQDPATEMYTEAFF
v_call: TRBV7-9; j_call: TRBJ2-7; cdr3_aa: CSSSLGPPSGNSYEQYF
v_call: TRBV6-4; j_call: TRBJ2-2; cdr3_aa: CASSETGDTGELFF
v_call: TRBV11-3; j_call: TRBJ2-2; cdr3_aa: CASSLGVRGAGELFF
v_call: TRBV4-1; j_call: TRBJ1-1; cdr3_aa: CASRAGPLNTEAFF
v_call: TRBV5-5; j_call: TRBJ2-6; cdr3_aa: CASTPGDRVSSGANVLTF
v_call: TRBV12-5; j_call: TRBJ2-1; cdr3_aa: CASGPRGSSYNEQFF
v_call: TRBV29-1; j_call: TRBJ2-1; cdr3_aa: CSVVPRGLINEQFF